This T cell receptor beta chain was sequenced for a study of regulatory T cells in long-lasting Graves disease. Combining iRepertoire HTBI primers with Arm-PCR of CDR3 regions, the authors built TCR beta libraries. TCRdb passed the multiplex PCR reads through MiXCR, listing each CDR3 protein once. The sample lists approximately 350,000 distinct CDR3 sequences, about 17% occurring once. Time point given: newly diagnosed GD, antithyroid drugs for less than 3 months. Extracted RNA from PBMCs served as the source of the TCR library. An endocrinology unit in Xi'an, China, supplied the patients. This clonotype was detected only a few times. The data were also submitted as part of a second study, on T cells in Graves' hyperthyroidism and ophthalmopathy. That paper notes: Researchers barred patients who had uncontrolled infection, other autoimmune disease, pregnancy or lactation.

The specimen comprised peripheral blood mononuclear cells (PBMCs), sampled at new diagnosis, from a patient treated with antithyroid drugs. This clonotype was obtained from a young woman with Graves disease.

Here the CDR3 reads CASAGASSGNTIYF. In DNA, the CDR3 is TGTGCCAGCGCGGGGGCGAGCTCTGGAAACACCATATATTTT. The chain joins TRBV9 to TRBJ1-3; weak D call: TRBD1 (6 bases). Trimming pared 7 bases from V and 0 bases from J, leaving 11 bases between. The CDR3 has 14 amino acids. The V gene's germline CDR1 is SGDLS and CDR2 YYNGEE.